The source of this TCR beta chain is a study of PD-1 blockade in classical Hodgkin lymphoma. About the research overall: With a 2-week interval, patients received intravenous nivolumab at 3 mg/kg. Findings of the study overall: Relapsed/refractory patients reportedly had lower baseline diversity than newly diagnosed patients. CD4+ TCR diversity, unlike CD8+, climbed significantly by C4D1. Any patient who commenced nivolumab under 1 year after ASCT was excluded.

Profiling relied on immunoSEQ multiplex PCR, and the TCRdb table lists in-frame clones only, not all of them. The sample holds nearly 55,000 clones, more than 65% seen once. Regarding this clone: As yet, its antigen is unknown.

Relapse was seen in all patients after autologous stem cell transplantation, and brentuximab vedotin exposure was variable. This receptor was obtained from a human donor with classical Hodgkin lymphoma. The sample was peripheral blood mononuclear cells (PBMCs), taken at baseline.

As DNA, the CDR3 is TGCAGCATAAAACAGGGTGGGTCCTACGAGCAGTACTTC. Amino acids: CSIKQGGSYEQYF. The V call is TRBV29-1, the J call TRBJ2-7; D is possibly TRBD1 (6 bases). The CDR3 sequence is 13 residues long. Germline lookup yields CDR1 SQVTM and CDR2 ANQGSEA. The V gene lost 8 bases and the J gene lost 1 base, with 15 bases spanning the gap.